This T cell receptor (beta chain) was identified in a study of molecular identifiers for immune sequencing clone quantification. In TCRdb, the PCR reads were re-called with MiXCR into one record per CDR3 protein. The table lists 400,000 to 600,000 distinct CDR3 sequences, 25% of them singletons, with just over 0.75% in the top ten. Each library that profiled naive CD8 cells came from roughly 20,000 to 1,000,000 sorted cells with 10%, 30% or 50% RNA. Trimming took 3 bases from V and 4 from J; bases not matched to a gene: 3. Per the germline V gene, CDR1 is LNHDA and CDR2 is SQIVND (reference sequence). This CDR3 is 16 amino acids long.

The sequenced sample was naive CD8+ T cells from blood, with Jurkat cell RNA spiked in. Documented subset: FACS-sorted CD8+CD4-CCR7+CD45RA+ naive T cells. The chain recombines TRBV19 with TRBJ2-7; 16 positions match TRBD2. The receptor's source is a human donor in good health. Some libraries in this study had Jurkat cell RNA spiked in. The CDR3 reads CASSIGTSGREYEQYF. In DNA form, the CDR3 reads TGTGCCAGTAGTATCGGGACTAGCGGGAGGGAGTACGAGCAGTACTTC.